A single sample is the source of the 10 T cell receptor beta chains below, sequenced in a study of blood T cell repertoires in COVID-19. The table came from immunoSEQ multiplex PCR; TCRdb's copy has only in-frame clones and leaves some out. The sample lists tens of thousands of clones; about three quarters were seen once. Sequencing was done on a sample of peripheral blood. These receptors were collected from a woman older than 75 with active or convalescent COVID-19.

This clone was counted a few times. The genes are TRBV4-3 and TRBJ2-3; D remains ambiguous. The CDR3 consists of 13 residues. Per the germline V gene, CDR1 is LGHNA and CDR2 is YSLEER. V was trimmed by 3 bases and J by 1 base, leaving 5 bases between them. The CDR3 protein is CASSQQGTDTQYF. The CDR3 DNA reads as TGCGCCAGCAGCCAGCAGGGCACAGATACGCAGTATTTT.

The chain recombines TRBV28 with TRBJ1-1; D possibly corresponds to TRBD1 (5 bases). Trimming shortened V by 7 bases and J by 3 bases, and 9 bases separated the two germline ends. CDR3 length equals 12 residues. Germline V lookup: CDR1 MDHEN, CDR2 SYDVKM. CDR3 protein: CASNPRDTEAFF. In DNA, the CDR3 is TGTGCCAGCAATCCCAGGGACACTGAAGCTTTCTTT.

V usage is TRBV2 and J usage is TRBJ2-7; 10 bases line up with TRBD1. Germline CDR1 and CDR2: SNHLY and FYNNEI. Trimming removed 5 bases from V and 3 bases from J; junction bases left unmatched: 13. The CDR3 consists of 17 residues. The CDR3 region has the DNA TGTGCCAGCAGTTTGACAGGGGGCTATACTTTAATCTACGAGCAGTACTTC. It encodes CASSLTGGYTLIYEQYF.

The chain uses TRBV11-2 and TRBJ1-3; 8 bases align to TRBD1. Germline CDR1 and CDR2: SGHAT and FQNNGV. The junction had 13 bases not matched to a gene; V was cut back by 5 bases and J by 4 bases. CDR3 length equals 17 residues. The chain's CDR3 is CASSGHGQGTRGNTIYF. The CDR3 DNA sequence: TGTGCCAGCAGCGGCCATGGACAGGGAACAAGAGGAAACACCATATATTTT. Supplemented by reference TRBV11-2 and TRBJ1-3, the full variable domain reads EAGVAQSPRYKIIEKRQSVAFWCNPISGHATLYWYQQILGQGPKLLIQFQNNGVVDDSQLPKDRFSAERLKGVDSTLKIQPAKLEDSAVYLCASSGHGQGTRGNTIYFGEGSWLTVV.

The V call is TRBV9, the J call TRBJ1-3; TRBD1 might be the D (5 bases). Per the germline V gene, CDR1 is SGDLS and CDR2 is YYNGEE. V lost 4 bases and J 2 bases, leaving 10 bases between the germline ends. The CDR3 covers 14 residues. This chain's CDR3 is CASSQMGPGNTIYF. The DNA of the CDR3 is TGTGCCAGCAGCCAAATGGGGCCTGGAAACACCATATATTTT.

The count of this clone is one. V and J are TRBV5-1 and TRBJ2-7; D not resolved. The CDR3 runs 13 residues. The germline CDR1 and CDR2 sequences are SGHRS and YFSETQ. Trimming took 4 bases from V and 2 from J, leaving 10 bases between them. The DNA for the CDR3 is TGCGCCAGCAGCCCGGAGCCAGCCTACGAGCAGTACTTC. As protein: CASSPEPAYEQYF. The complete variable domain, with remaining parts taken from reference TRBV5-1 and TRBJ2-7, reads KAGVTQTPRYLIKTRGQQVTLSCSPISGHRSVSWYQQTPGQGLQFLFEYFSETQRNKGNFPGRFSGRQFSNSRSEMNVSTLELGDSALYLCASSPEPAYEQYFGPGTRLTVT.

The chain carries TRBV14 and TRBJ2-3; the D is unclear. The CDR3 has 15 residues. Germline CDR1 reads SGHDN; CDR2 reads FVKESK. Trimming took off 4 bases at V and 0 bases at J, with 11 bases between the two ends. The chain's CDR3 is CASSPHIGSTDTQYF. In nucleotides, the CDR3 is TGTGCCAGCAGCCCCCATATCGGGAGCACAGATACGCAGTATTTT.

For this clone: The junction and the germline gene differ at one end; a read error may be behind it. The chain carries TRBV7-2 and TRBJ2-3; weak D call: TRBD1 (5 bases). The CDR3 sequence is 15 residues long. CDR1 and CDR2 from the germline V gene are SGHTA and FQGNSA. The CDR3 is CASSLDGQTTDTQYF. The CDR3 DNA reads as TGTGCCAGCAGTTTAGACGGACAAACCACAGATACGCAGTATTTT.

This rearrangement joins TRBV5-1 to TRBJ2-7; a possible D gene is TRBD1 (5 bases). In germline, CDR1 is SGHRS, CDR2 YFSETQ. The CDR3 has 14 amino acids. Trimming left V 3 bases short and J 3 bases short, with 13 bases between. CDR3 sequence reads: CASSWQDTFYEQYF. As DNA, the CDR3 is TGCGCCAGCAGCTGGCAGGACACCTTCTACGAGCAGTACTTC.

This clone was picked up one time. This CDR3 is CASSSRQGYNEQFF. The DNA of the CDR3 is TGTGCCAGCAGTTCTCGACAGGGGTACAATGAGCAGTTCTTC. The V gene is TRBV28, the J gene TRBJ2-1; 8 bases map to TRBD1. This CDR3 has 14 residues. Germline V CDR1 and CDR2: MDHEN, SYDVKM. V shed 4 bases, J shed 4 bases, and the junction held 3 bases outside the gene matches.